Listed here is a single TCR beta chain. V was trimmed by 0 bases and J by 3 bases, leaving 15 bases between them. The germline gives CDR1 GTSNPN, CDR2 SVGIG (reference sequence). The CDR3 length is 16 residues. The data derive from a study of PD-L1 blockade in urothelial cancer. Templates that were synthetic TCR analogs were spiked into each PCR. Profiled with immunoSEQ multiplex PCR; TCRdb holds only in-frame clones, not every one. The data contain about 29,000 clones, around 87% of them singletons. The specimen comprised PBMCs, sampled around atezolizumab (anti-PD-L1) treatment. The gene calls are TRBV30 and TRBJ1-5; no firm D call. This sequence was found in a middle-aged man with urothelial cancer. The CDR3 here is CAWSVGRRGVNQPQHF. CDR3 coding DNA: TGTGCCTGGAGTGTCGGGAGGCGCGGGGTCAATCAGCCCCAGCATTTT.